This T cell receptor (beta chain) came from a study of T-cell memory formation after mild COVID-19. Study results and caveats: Clones shrinking between day 15 and 85 showed a balanced CD4/CD8 split, and those that grew later tilted toward CD4+.

CDR1 and CDR2 (germline): ENHRY, SYGVKD. The CDR3 extends over 15 amino acids. Deletions cut 0 bases from V and 4 bases from J, with 12 bases between. This clonotype turned up a few times. What it binds is unknown. MiXCR, run by TCRdb on the 5' RACE reads, gives a single entry per CDR3 protein. Of 360,000 or so distinct CDR3 sequences in the sample, 28% are singletons; the top ten hold 13%. The chain joins TRBV10-3 to TRBJ2-5; TRBD2 might be the D (6 bases). Material for sequencing was PBMCs or a T cell subset sorted from them (not recorded which). The clonotype was recovered from an adult woman who had mild COVID-19 (a few samples of this study predate the infection). Cell type and time point are not known. CDR3 loop: CAISESFAGRETQYF. In DNA form, the CDR3 reads TGTGCCATCAGTGAGTCGTTTGCGGGGCGAGAGACCCAGTACTTC.